A selection of T cell receptor beta chains follows, all from one sample in a study of blood T cell repertoires in COVID-19. Generated by immunoSEQ multiplex PCR, the TCRdb table keeps only in-frame clones and is missing some. The repertoire holds 150,000 or so clones, with approximately 88% as singletons. The sequenced material came from peripheral blood. The receptors shown here come from an older woman with acute or convalescent COVID-19. CDR3s include the opening cysteine and the closing phenylalanine or tryptophan. D genes are given only for firm matches. For some rows the clone size is stated as once, few or many, or as a class when expanded; others skip it.

v_call	j_call	d_call	clone_size	cdr3_nt	cdr3_aa
TRBV19	TRBJ1-5	.	once	TGTGCCAGTAGTCATTACGGGAGGGCTGGGAATCAGCCCCAGCATTTT	CASSHYGRAGNQPQHF
TRBV7-2	TRBJ1-6	TRBD1	.	TGTGCCAGCAGCTCAGGACAGGGGCGTAATTCACCCCTCCACTTT	CASSSGQGRNSPLHF
TRBV7-2	TRBJ2-5	TRBD2	once	TGTGCCAGCAGCTCAAGGACTAGCGGGGGGGCAGAGACCCAGTACTTC	CASSSRTSGGAETQYF
TRBV11-2	TRBJ1-6	.	.	TGTGCCAGCAGCTTGTGGACAGTTAATTCACCCCTCCACTTT	CASSLWTVNSPLHF
TRBV6-2/TRBV6-3	TRBJ1-2	.	.	TGTGCCAGCAGCACCGGGACTGCCTATGGCTACACCTTC	CASSTGTAYGYTF
TRBV10-2	TRBJ2-7	TRBD1	.	TGCGCCAGCAGTACGGACAGGGTAGGGGAGCAGTACTTC	CASSTDRVGEQYF
TRBV7-8	TRBJ1-2	.	.	TGTGCCAGCAGCCGTATCAACATTCTTGCAGGGAACTATGGCTACACCTTC	CASSRINILAGNYGYTF
TRBV7-2	TRBJ2-7	.	.	TGTGCCAGCAGCTTAGCGATACTTGAGACTAGTCCCTACGAGCAGTACTTC	CASSLAILETSPYEQYF
TRBV1	TRBJ1-2	.	few	TGCACCAGCAACCCCCAAGGAGGGATCACTAACTATGGCTACACCTTC	CTSNPQGGITNYGYTF
TRBV6-2/TRBV6-3	TRBJ1-3	.	.	TGTGCCAGCTGCCAAGCGATCTCTGGAAACACCATATATTTT	CASCQAISGNTIYF
TRBV18	TRBJ2-3	TRBD2	once	TGTGCCAGCTCACCACTGCGGGGGACTAGCACAGATACGCAGTATTTT	CASSPLRGTSTDTQYF
TRBV5-1	TRBJ1-2	TRBD1	.	TGCGCCAGCAGCTCATTGGACAGGGAGGGGATGAGGGGCTACACCTTC	CASSSLDREGMRGYTF
TRBV7-8	TRBJ1-6	.	.	TGTGCCAGCAGCCCGGGGTCTAATTCACCCCTCCACTTT	CASSPGSNSPLHF
TRBV3-1/TRBV3-2	TRBJ1-2	.	.	TGTGCCAGCAGCCAACTCGCAGGGGCGCCAGGCTACACCTTC	CASSQLAGAPGYTF
TRBV11-2	TRBJ1-2	.	.	TGTGCCAGCAGCTTAGATCAGGGTGGAGAAGGAGGCTACACCTTC	CASSLDQGGEGGYTF
TRBV3-1/TRBV3-2	TRBJ2-5	TRBD2	.	TGTGCCAGCAGCCGCGGACTAGCGGGGGGAGAGACCCAGTACTTC	CASSRGLAGGETQYF
TRBV18	TRBJ2-2	.	.	TGTGCCAGCTCACAATTCCCACAGGCGTTCGGGGAGCTGTTTTTT	CASSQFPQAFGELFF
TRBV7-2	TRBJ1-2	.	once	TGTGCCACGGGGGTCGACTATGGCTACACCTTC	CATGVDYGYTF
TRBV3-1/TRBV3-2	TRBJ1-1	TRBD1	.	TGTGCCAGCAGCCTTCCCGGGACAGGGGGCACTGAAGCTTTCTTT	CASSLPGTGGTEAFF
TRBV18	TRBJ2-7	TRBD1	.	TGTGCCAGCTCACCTGCCGGGACAGGGCTCTACGAGCAGTACTTC	CASSPAGTGLYEQYF
TRBV6-2/TRBV6-3	TRBJ1-5	TRBD1	.	TGTGCCAGCAGTACCGGACAGGGTGGTTATAGCAATCAGCCCCAGCATTTT	CASSTGQGGYSNQPQHF
TRBV5-1	TRBJ2-1	.	.	TGCGCCAGCAGCTTTTTCTCTTCGGGGAGTGAGCAGTTCTTC	CASSFFSSGSEQFF
TRBV3-1/TRBV3-2	TRBJ1-1	TRBD1	.	TGTGCCAGCAGCCAGGGACAGGTGTTGACTGAAGCTTTCTTT	CASSQGQVLTEAFF
TRBV2	TRBJ2-6	TRBD2	once	TGTGCCAGCACAGCGGGGGACTCTGGGGCCAACGTCCTGACTTTC	CASTAGDSGANVLTF
TRBV4-2	TRBJ2-1	.	.	TGTGCCAGCAGCCATCCCCCTGGGGGCCCCCAATTGGAGCAGTTCTTC	CASSHPPGGPQLEQFF
TRBV6-5	TRBJ1-3	TRBD1	.	TGTGCCAGCAGTTACGACAGGGGGAAAGGAAACACCATATATTTT	CASSYDRGKGNTIYF
TRBV18	TRBJ2-3	TRBD2	.	TGTGCCAGCTCACCGGGAATTGGACTAGCGGGGGGCTCCACAGATACGCAGTATTTT	CASSPGIGLAGGSTDTQYF